These 26 T cell receptor beta chains were sequenced from one sample in a study of early T cells in non-severe SARS-CoV-2 infection (dated by TCRdb to the early 2020s). To prepare the library, 5' RACE was applied. The reads were generated on a NextSeq 500. TCRdb reran the public reads through fastp at Q25 and MiXCR, keeping productive beta chains. Identical CDR3 protein sequences are pooled into one entry, listed with their most common genes and DNA. The table for this sample lists 70,000 to 85,000 distinct CDR3 sequences; 9% to 15% of them were counted only once. Clones ranked in the top ten supply about a sixth of the sample. The source material was whole blood, sampled at baseline. The source of these receptors is an adult who was a healthcare worker with PCR-confirmed SARS-CoV-2 infection or an uninfected control (not recorded which). The donor label of this sample is uncertain.

This clonotype was detected many times. The chain recombines TRBV6-6 with TRBJ2-7; D not certain. V was cut by 8 bases and J by 4 bases, with 15 bases left in between. CDR1 is MNHNY, CDR2 SVGAGI, per germline (reference sequence). The length of the CDR3 is 13 residues. The CDR3 DNA reads as TGTGCCAGCTCCTATACCGGCGATTACGAGCAGTACTTC. It yields the protein CASSYTGDYEQYF.

There are many counts of this clonotype. J is TRBJ1-1 and V is TRBV12-3 or TRBV12-4, with unresolved D. Trimming removed 3 bases at V and 1 base at J, with 6 bases between. This CDR3 spans 13 amino acids. CDR3 loop: CASSFSQNTEAFF. The CDR3 nucleotides are TGTGCCAGCAGTTTCAGCCAGAACACTGAAGCTTTCTTT.

This clonotype was seen more than once but under ten times. The CDR3 protein is CSVGENIQYF. The CDR3 DNA reads TGCAGCGTGGGGGAAAACATTCAGTACTTC. The chain carries TRBV29-1 and TRBJ2-4; TRBD1 or TRBD2 may be the D gene (5 bases each). The V gene lost 6 bases and the J gene lost 5 bases, with 5 bases spanning the gap. Germline CDR1 reads SQVTM; CDR2 reads ANQGSEA. CDR3 length equals 10 residues.

This clonotype was seen a few times. The gene calls are TRBV7-2 and TRBJ1-2, with D unclear. The length of the CDR3 is 14 residues. With 7 bases removed from V and 3 bases from J, the gap between germline ends came to 15 bases. The V gene's germline CDR1 is SGHTA and CDR2 FQGNSA. The CDR3 sequence is CASNPKDEHYGYTF. DNA of the CDR3: TGTGCCAGCAACCCAAAGGACGAACACTATGGCTACACCTTC.

This clonotype occurred a few times. This rearrangement joins TRBV20-1 to TRBJ2-7; D is ambiguous. Germline loops: CDR1 DFQATT, CDR2 SNEGSKA (reference sequence). There are 13 residues in the CDR3. With 3 bases removed from V and 0 bases from J, the gap between germline ends came to 9 bases. The chain's CDR3 is CSASQTVSYEQYF. As DNA, the CDR3 is TGCAGTGCTAGTCAGACTGTCTCCTACGAGCAGTACTTC.

This clonotype showed up many times. The J gene is TRBJ2-5, the V gene TRBV4-1, with 7 bases lining up with TRBD2. CDR1 MGHRA and CDR2 YSYEKL come from the germline V gene. V was clipped by 2 bases and J by 0 bases; unmatched bases: 6. CDR3 length: 16 residues. CDR3 bases: TGCGCCAGCAGCCAACCCCTAGCGGAGGACCAAGAGACCCAGTACTTC. Its protein is CASSQPLAEDQETQYF.

This clonotype was observed many times. The chain employs TRBV7-2 and TRBJ1-1, with unresolved D. Germline values: CDR1 SGHTA, CDR2 FQGNSA. The CDR3 sequence is 13 residues long. V was trimmed by 5 bases and J by 7 bases, leaving 14 bases between them. The CDR3 sequence is CASSPQRRGEAFF. The CDR3 DNA reads as TGTGCCAGCAGCCCCCAGAGGCGGGGTGAAGCTTTCTTT.

This clonotype has only a few counts. The genes are TRBV12-3 or TRBV12-4 and TRBJ2-2; D may correspond to TRBD1 or TRBD2 (6 bases each). V lost 11 bases and J 5 bases, leaving 27 bases between the germline ends. CDR3 length: 17 amino acids. CDR3 residues: CARGFNLGGARTGELFF. The CDR3 region has the DNA TGTGCCCGCGGCTTTAATCTCGGGGGCGCAAGGACCGGGGAGCTGTTTTTT.

The table lists this clonotype with many counts. This chain connects TRBV6-5 to TRBJ2-2; D remains ambiguous. The V end was cut by 0 bases, the J end by 8 bases, with 10 bases between. Per germline, CDR1 MNHEY and CDR2 SVGAGI. The CDR3 is made up of 14 amino acids. This CDR3 reads CASSYSKKAGELFF. The CDR3 DNA sequence: TGTGCCAGCAGTTACTCTAAAAAGGCTGGGGAGCTGTTTTTT.

The chain couples TRBV20-1 to TRBJ2-7; 7 bases fit TRBD1. Unmatched junction bases numbered 2, after V lost 3 bases and J lost 6 bases. The CDR3 length is 11 residues. Per the germline V gene, CDR1 is DFQATT and CDR2 is SNEGSKA (reference sequence). The CDR3: CSASKGAEQYF. The CDR3 nucleotides read TGCAGTGCTAGTAAGGGGGCCGAGCAGTACTTC.

The gene calls are TRBV20-1 and TRBJ1-2; the D gene is possibly TRBD1 (6 bases). V gave up 5 bases and J gave up 4 bases, with 14 bases separating them. Germline CDR1 and CDR2: DFQATT and SNEGSKA (reference sequence). This CDR3 contains 13 residues. The CDR3 region has the DNA TGCAGTGCTTTCAGGGGCTTGGGCTATGGCTACACCTTC. It codes for CSAFRGLGYGYTF.

This clonotype showed up many times. This chain connects TRBV6-2 or TRBV6-3 to TRBJ2-2; D is unresolved. From germline, CDR1 is MNHEY and CDR2 SVGEGT. CDR3 length equals 13 residues. Trimming took 1 base from V and 4 from J, leaving 4 bases between them. CDR3 sequence: CASSYYATGELFF. As DNA, the CDR3 is TGTGCCAGCAGTTACTATGCCACCGGGGAGCTGTTTTTT.

The chain uses TRBV5-3 and TRBJ1-1; 10 bases line up with TRBD1. TRBV5-3 is sorted into the ORF group, with uncertain function. V lost 4 bases, J lost 0 bases, and 9 bases stayed unmatched. The CDR3 sequence is 17 residues long. The DNA for the CDR3 is TGTGCCAGAAGCGCTATGGGACAGGGGTATATGAACACTGAAGCTTTCTTT. Amino acids: CARSAMGQGYMNTEAFF.

This sequence joins TRBV6-6 and TRBJ1-5, with a weak D call TRBD1 (6 bases). Germline CDR1 is MNHNY and CDR2 is SVGAGI (reference sequence). This CDR3 is built from 14 residues. Trimming removed 8 bases from V and 2 bases from J, with 13 bases in between. CDR3 amino acids: CASRPGEGNQPQHF. Here the CDR3 DNA reads TGTGCCAGCCGACCAGGGGAAGGCAATCAGCCCCAGCATTTT.

The rearrangement uses TRBV6-6 and TRBJ2-3; D not certain. CDR1 MNHNY and CDR2 SVGAGI come from the germline V gene (reference sequence). V lost 2 bases, J lost 2 bases, and 8 bases lay in between. CDR3 length equals 14 residues. The DNA of the CDR3 is TGTGCCAGCAGTTACCGGGTCCTCACAGATACGCAGTATTTT. Amino acids: CASSYRVLTDTQYF.

CDR3 coding DNA: TGCGCCAGCAGCCAAGACGTCTCAGCTACGCAGTATTTT. Translated: CASSQDVSATQYF. V and J are TRBV4-3 and TRBJ2-3; D is unclear. CDR1 and CDR2 from the germline V gene are LGHNA and YSLEER. The length of the CDR3 is 13 residues. V shed 0 bases and J shed 8 bases, with 9 bases lying between them.

This clonotype was seen only a few times. The rearrangement joins TRBV7-7 to TRBJ2-6; 9 nucleotides align to TRBD1. The germline CDR1 and CDR2 sequences are SSHAT and FNYEAQ (reference sequence). The CDR3 is 17 residues long. V was clipped by 5 bases and J by 1 base; unmatched bases: 6. The CDR3 sequence is CASSPLQGASGANVLTF. The CDR3 DNA is TGTGCCAGCAGCCCCCTACAGGGGGCGTCTGGGGCCAACGTCCTGACTTTC.

This clonotype appeared a few times. The CDR3 DNA is TGTGCCAGCTACCTCTGGGGGCTTGGCTACACCTTC. It yields the protein CASYLWGLGYTF. The V call is TRBV27, the J call TRBJ1-2; D possibly corresponds to TRBD1 (6 bases). The CDR3 covers 12 residues. V was pared by 8 bases and J by 7 bases, with 14 bases between. Germline assignment: CDR1 MNHEY and CDR2 SMNVEV (reference sequence).

The chain couples TRBV29-1 to TRBJ2-7; D gene ambiguous. Trimming took off 5 bases at V and 7 bases at J, with 18 bases between the two ends. This CDR3 is 13 amino acids long. Germline loops: CDR1 SQVTM, CDR2 ANQGSEA. CDR3 sequence: CSVLGSTSREQYF. The CDR3 DNA sequence: TGCAGCGTTTTGGGATCCACCTCGCGGGAGCAGTACTTC.

This clonotype was detected only a few times. This sequence joins TRBV2 and TRBJ2-7, with TRBD1 identical over 7 bases. Looked up from germline, CDR1 is SNHLY and CDR2 is FYNNEI. This CDR3 has 15 residues. The V gene end was trimmed by 3 bases and the J gene end by 2 bases; junction bases not matched to a gene: 7. In nucleotides, the CDR3 is TGTGCCAGCAGTGACTCCGGGACAGCTCCCTACGAGCAGTACTTC. Amino acids: CASSDSGTAPYEQYF.

The chain uses TRBV10-3 and TRBJ2-2; tentatively, D is TRBD2 (6 bases). V was shortened by 5 bases and J by 7 bases, with 14 bases between the two germline ends. This CDR3 spans 14 amino acids. Per the germline V gene, CDR1 is ENHRY and CDR2 is SYGVKD. The CDR3 DNA reads TGTGCCATCAGTACTCACCAGGGAGGCGGGGAGCTGTTTTTT. Encoded protein: CAISTHQGGGELFF.

The sample holds a few counts of this clonotype. V and J are TRBV5-1 and TRBJ1-1; 7 bases agree with TRBD1. Germline V gene data show CDR1 as SGHRS and CDR2 as YFSETQ. The CDR3 contains 14 residues. Trimming at V came to 0 bases and at J to 1 base, leaving 0 bases not matched to a gene. This CDR3 reads CASSLGDRNTEAFF. The CDR3, as DNA: TGCGCCAGCAGCTTGGGGGACAGGAACACTGAAGCTTTCTTT.

This clonotype was observed a few times. The chain carries TRBV15 and TRBJ1-4; D perhaps matches TRBD1 (5 bases). The CDR3 is 16 residues long. Germline-derived CDR1 and CDR2 are LNHNV and YYDKDF (reference sequence). The V end was cut by 0 bases, the J end by 5 bases, with 13 bases between. This CDR3 reads CATSRDRGSPNEKLFF. The CDR3 region has the DNA TGTGCCACCAGCAGAGATCGGGGCAGCCCGAATGAAAAACTGTTTTTT. Looking up the rest from reference TRBV15 and TRBJ1-4 gives the full variable domain: DAMVIQNPRYQVTQFGKPVTLSCSQTLNHNVMYWYQQKSSQAPKLLFHYYDKDFNNEADTPDNFQSRRPNTSFCFLDIRSPGLGDTAMYLCATSRDRGSPNEKLFFGSGTQLSVL.

This chain uses TRBV5-5 with TRBJ2-7; 7 bases fit TRBD2. Germline V CDR1 and CDR2: SGHKS, YYEKEE (reference sequence). This CDR3 is built from 16 residues. With 5 bases clipped from V and 6 bases from J, the junction kept 17 bases outside the gene matches. CDR3 protein: CASSPTGGWRGSEQYF. The DNA of the CDR3 is TGTGCCAGCAGTCCGACTGGAGGGTGGCGGGGGAGCGAGCAGTACTTC.

V and J are TRBV14 and TRBJ2-1; 10 nucleotides align to TRBD2. Germline loops: CDR1 SGHDN, CDR2 FVKESK. The length of the CDR3 is 16 residues. Germline trimming cut 4 bases from V and 9 bases from J; bases unmatched to any gene: 12. The CDR3 DNA sequence: TGTGCCAGCAGCCCAAGCGGGAGGGAATTCGCCAGTGAGCAGTTCTTC. This encodes CASSPSGREFASEQFF.

This clonotype was seen only a few times. V is TRBV11-2 and J is TRBJ2-7; a possible D gene is TRBD2 (7 bases). Germline lookup yields CDR1 SGHAT and CDR2 FQNNGV. Trimming pared 6 bases from V and 2 bases from J, leaving 17 bases between. This CDR3 has 15 residues. CDR3 DNA sequence: TGTGCCAGCAGGCCCCTGGCGGGGGCCACCTACGAGCAGTACTTC. Translation: CASRPLAGATYEQYF.